The next 12 T cell receptor beta chains were all read from a single sample in a study of T cell changes during pregnancy in multiple sclerosis. Data came from immunoSEQ multiplex PCR; TCRdb stores just in-frame clones and leaves some out. This sample carries 60,000 to 65,000 clones, 80% to 95% of them seen once, and the ten largest clones take 2.5% to 3.5%. Specimen: peripheral blood, collected in the second trimester of pregnancy. The receptors stem from a female donor in good health, enrolled as a control in a pregnancy study.

The chain employs TRBV18 and TRBJ2-7; 7 bases fit TRBD2. V lost 5 bases to trimming and J lost 0 bases; unmatched junction nucleotides: 7. CDR3 size: 15 residues. CDR1 and CDR2 (germline): KGHSH, LQKENI. This chain's CDR3 is CASSTREGSSYEQYF. CDR3 coding DNA: TGTGCCAGCTCAACAAGGGAGGGGAGCTCCTACGAGCAGTACTTC.

The gene calls are TRBV9 and TRBJ2-1; 11 positions match TRBD2. The CDR3 has 14 residues. CDR1 SGDLS and CDR2 YYNGEE come from the germline V gene. The CDR3 reads CATSPGLAAGEQFF. The CDR3 DNA sequence: TGTGCTACATCCCCGGGACTAGCGGCGGGTGAGCAGTTCTTC.

This chain links TRBV28 with TRBJ2-1, with 7 bases aligning to TRBD2. Trimming cost V 3 bases and J 5 bases; bases outside gene matches: 4. The germline V gene encodes CDR1 MDHEN and CDR2 SYDVKM. The CDR3 has 14 amino acids. The DNA of the CDR3 is TGTGCCAGCAGTTTCGCTAGCGGTCACAATGAGCAGTTCTTC. Its translation is CASSFASGHNEQFF.

This rearrangement joins TRBV29-1 to TRBJ2-5, with 11 bases fitting TRBD1. CDR1 and CDR2 (germline): SQVTM, ANQGSEA. With 5 bases clipped from V and 5 bases from J, the junction kept 7 bases outside the gene matches. The CDR3 length is 14 residues. For the CDR3, the DNA is TGCAGCGTTCCTTGGACAGGGGGCTGGGAGACCCAGTACTTC. It encodes CSVPWTGGWETQYF.

The chain couples TRBV11-2 to TRBJ1-2, with 9 bases aligning to TRBD1. V lost 5 bases to trimming and J lost 4 bases; unmatched junction nucleotides: 8. The V gene's germline CDR1 is SGHAT and CDR2 FQNNGV. This CDR3 has 15 residues. The CDR3 reads CASSGYRGRGYGYTF. For the CDR3, the DNA is TGTGCCAGCAGCGGGTACAGGGGGCGCGGCTATGGCTACACCTTC.

The chain links TRBV6-6 to TRBJ1-2; D perhaps matches TRBD1 (6 bases). The V end lost 2 bases, the J end lost 6 bases, and 19 bases lay between the germline ends. This CDR3 comprises 16 residues. Germline V gene sequence: CDR1 MNHNY, CDR2 SVGAGI (reference sequence). CDR3 bases: TGTGCCAGCAGTTACGGGGTCGGGACAACCCCTAATGGCTACACCTTC. Amino acids: CASSYGVGTTPNGYTF.

This chain links TRBV7-2 with TRBJ2-1; TRBD2 agrees at 9 bases. The V and J ends lost 0 bases and 6 bases, in that order; junction bases with no gene match: 3. Germline V gene lookup returns CDR1 SGHTA and CDR2 FQGNSA. This CDR3 comprises 15 residues. CDR3: CASSLALAGVNEQFF. CDR3 sequence (DNA): TGTGCCAGCAGCTTAGCCTTAGCGGGGGTCAATGAGCAGTTCTTC.

This clone was seen a handful of times. The rearrangement joins TRBV27 to TRBJ2-7, with TRBD2 identical over 9 bases. This CDR3 region has 14 residues. Germline V CDR1 and CDR2: MNHEY, SMNVEV (reference sequence). V lost 4 bases to trimming and J lost 5 bases; unmatched junction nucleotides: 6. The CDR3 spells CASSSTSGADEQYF. As DNA, the CDR3 is TGTGCCAGCAGTTCGACTAGCGGAGCGGACGAGCAGTACTTC.

The chain employs TRBV15 and TRBJ2-7; 11 bases line up with TRBD2. Germline assignment: CDR1 LNHNV and CDR2 YYDKDF (reference sequence). The CDR3 has 21 residues. With V trimmed by 0 bases and J by 2 bases, 18 bases remained unmatched. This CDR3 reads CATSREASLLAGGPPTYEQYF. CDR3 sequence (DNA): TGTGCCACCAGCAGAGAGGCGAGTTTGCTAGCGGGGGGTCCACCGACCTACGAGCAGTACTTC.

This chain joins TRBV19 and TRBJ2-1; 7 positions agree with TRBD1. Per germline, CDR1 LNHDA and CDR2 SQIVND (reference sequence). This CDR3 region has 17 residues. J lost 4 bases, V lost 4 bases, and 13 bases had no gene match. CDR3 nucleotides: TGTGCCAGTAGTAGGCGGTCCGGGACAGAGAAATACAATGAGCAGTTCTTC. The encoded protein is CASSRRSGTEKYNEQFF. Drawing the rest from reference TRBV19 and TRBJ2-1, the complete variable domain is DGGITQSPKYLFRKEGQNVTLSCEQNLNHDAMYWYRQDPGQGLRLIYYSQIVNDFQKGDIAEGYSVSREKKESFPLTVTSAQKNPTAFYLCASSRRSGTEKYNEQFFGPGTRLTVL.

The chain links TRBV30 to TRBJ1-2; 8 bases are shared with TRBD1. There are 16 residues in the CDR3. The V and J ends lost 5 bases and 1 base, in that order; junction bases with no gene match: 12. CDR1 GTSNPN and CDR2 SVGIG come from the germline V gene (reference sequence). The CDR3 DNA is TGTGCCTGGGTCAGGACAGGGACATCTTATAACTATGGCTACACCTTC. Protein sequence: CAWVRTGTSYNYGYTF.

The V and J genes are TRBV10-1 and TRBJ2-7, with 8 bases that match TRBD1. The CDR3 has 18 amino acids. With 3 bases clipped from V and 0 bases from J, the junction kept 13 bases outside the gene matches. Germline CDR1 reads WNHNN; CDR2 reads SYGVQD (reference sequence). CDR3 in DNA: TGCGCCAGCAGTGATAGGGACAGGTTAACCCCGAGCTCCTACGAGCAGTACTTC. Residues: CASSDRDRLTPSSYEQYF.